The 20 T cell receptor beta chains below were found in one sample sequenced in a study of blood T cell repertoires in COVID-19. TCRdb's table, derived via immunoSEQ multiplex PCR, lists solely in-frame clones and lacks some. The sample holds 300,000 to 350,000 clones, roughly nine tenths seen once. The sequenced material came from peripheral blood. Source of these receptors: a man younger than 30 with active or convalescent COVID-19.

This clone was counted a few times. This chain links TRBV4-1 with TRBJ1-2; D might be TRBD1 (6 bases). The V end was cut by 1 base, the J end by 3 bases, with 15 bases between. This CDR3 is 16 amino acids long. The germline V gene has CDR1 MGHRA and CDR2 YSYEKL. CDR3 amino acids: CASSQAQGIRDYGYTF. The CDR3 DNA is TGCGCCAGCAGCCAAGCGCAGGGGATCCGTGACTATGGCTACACCTTC.

The CDR3 coding sequence is TGTGCCAGCAGCTTATCGGGTACAGGGGAGGACGGCTACACCTTC. As protein: CASSLSGTGEDGYTF. V gene TRBV13 combines with J gene TRBJ1-2, with TRBD1 identical over 7 bases. With 2 bases clipped from V and 8 bases from J, the junction kept 11 bases outside the gene matches. CDR3 size: 15 residues. CDR1 is PRHDT and CDR2 is FYEKMQ in the germline V gene (reference sequence).

The CDR3 nucleotides read TGTGCCAGCAGCCGGGGACACCCTAGCAATCAGCCCCAGCATTTT. The encoded protein is CASSRGHPSNQPQHF. V gene TRBV2 combines with J gene TRBJ1-5; D is perhaps TRBD1 (6 bases). V lost 6 bases, J lost 0 bases, and 12 bases lay in between. The germline gives CDR1 SNHLY, CDR2 FYNNEI. This CDR3 has 15 amino acids.

The J gene is TRBJ2-7, the V gene TRBV4-2; a weak D match, TRBD2 (6 bases). The CDR3 runs 14 residues. CDR1 and CDR2 (germline): LGHNA, YNFKEQ. With 1 base removed from V and 0 bases from J, the gap between germline ends came to 7 bases. The CDR3 DNA follows: TGTGCCAGCAGCCAAGTGGGGGGCTCCTACGAGCAGTACTTC. Translating it yields CASSQVGGSYEQYF.

This chain connects TRBV5-1 to TRBJ2-1; 14 nucleotides match TRBD2. Germline lookup yields CDR1 SGHRS and CDR2 YFSETQ. This CDR3 region has 17 residues. V was clipped by 3 bases and J by 6 bases; unmatched bases: 8. The chain's CDR3 is CASSSLLGTSGGNEQFF. CDR3 in DNA: TGCGCCAGCAGCTCTTTACTCGGGACTAGCGGGGGCAATGAGCAGTTCTTC. The variable domain in full, with the rest retrieved from reference TRBV5-1 and TRBJ2-1, is KAGVTQTPRYLIKTRGQQVTLSCSPISGHRSVSWYQQTPGQGLQFLFEYFSETQRNKGNFPGRFSGRQFSNSRSEMNVSTLELGDSALYLCASSSLLGTSGGNEQFFGPGTRLTVL.

CDR3 coding DNA: TGCGCCAGCAGTATTCCGGACAGGGGGATAACTGGGACCCAGTACTTC. It specifies CASSIPDRGITGTQYF. This chain joins TRBV5-1 and TRBJ2-5; 10 bases are shared with TRBD1. There are 16 residues in the CDR3. Germline CDR1 and CDR2: SGHRS and YFSETQ. V lost 5 bases to trimming and J lost 7 bases; unmatched junction nucleotides: 14.

In DNA, the CDR3 is TGCAGCGCCCAAACCGAGGCTGAGACCCAGTACTTC. It is translated as CSAQTEAETQYF. V and J are TRBV29-1 and TRBJ2-5; D is undetermined. The germline V gene has CDR1 SQVTM and CDR2 ANQGSEA. The CDR3 extends over 12 amino acids. The V end was cut by 7 bases, the J end by 5 bases, with 14 bases between.

V usage is TRBV7-8 and J usage is TRBJ2-3; D is possibly TRBD1 (6 bases). V gave up 2 bases and J gave up 2 bases, with 11 bases separating them. There are 15 residues in the CDR3. CDR1 is SGHVS and CDR2 is FQNEAQ in the germline V gene. CDR3 region: CASSLWGTTTDTQYF. In DNA, the CDR3 is TGTGCCAGCAGCTTATGGGGGACAACCACAGATACGCAGTATTTT.

The DNA for the CDR3 is TGTGCCAGTAGTTTCAAGACAGGGGGCAATCAGCCCCAGCATTTT. Amino acids: CASSFKTGGNQPQHF. The chain is built from TRBV19 and TRBJ1-5; 8 positions match TRBD1. Per the germline V gene, CDR1 is LNHDA and CDR2 is SQIVND (reference sequence). With V trimmed by 5 bases and J by 2 bases, 5 bases remained unmatched. The CDR3 totals 15 residues.

The table lists this clone with a few counts. The sample has other DNA sequences that encode this CDR3 too. The chain carries TRBV5-1 and TRBJ2-7; tentatively, D is TRBD2 (6 bases). V lost 0 bases and J 2 bases, leaving 9 bases between the germline ends. Germline CDR1 and CDR2: SGHRS and YFSETQ. The CDR3 length is 14 residues. The CDR3: CASSLAGGTYEQYF. The CDR3 DNA reads TGCGCCAGCAGCTTGGCTGGGGGGACCTACGAGCAGTACTTC.

The chain couples TRBV6-1 to TRBJ1-5; maybe TRBD1 (5 bases). The germline gives CDR1 MNHNS, CDR2 SASEGT. CDR3 length: 17 residues. The germline V and J ends were trimmed by 2 bases and 0 bases, with 14 bases remaining between them. DNA of the CDR3: TGTGCCAGCAGTGAAAGGGGAGGTCGGAATAGCAATCAGCCCCAGCATTTT. Translation gives CASSERGGRNSNQPQHF.

About this clone itself: Other DNA sequences from this sample encode an identical CDR3 as well. This chain links TRBV11-2 with TRBJ2-3; no clear D. Germline CDR1 SGHAT, CDR2 FQNNGV. The CDR3 sequence is 12 residues long. Trimming stripped 1 base from V and 6 bases from J, with 5 bases between. The CDR3 loop is CASSLGADTQYF. DNA for the CDR3: TGTGCCAGCAGCTTAGGTGCGGATACGCAGTATTTT.

The V gene is TRBV5-8, the J gene TRBJ2-5; D gene ambiguous. This CDR3 comprises 12 residues. Germline V gives CDR1 SGHTS, CDR2 YDEGEE. V was clipped by 4 bases and J by 7 bases, with 11 bases between them. The CDR3 DNA reads as TGTGCCAGCAGCGGAGACCTTGGGACCCAGTACTTC. Its protein is CASSGDLGTQYF.

The chain recombines TRBV27 with TRBJ1-5; tentative D call: TRBD1 (6 bases). Germline loops: CDR1 MNHEY, CDR2 SMNVEV (reference sequence). This CDR3 spans 14 amino acids. Trimming took off 6 bases at V and 0 bases at J, with 9 bases between the two ends. This CDR3 reads CASRRTDSNQPQHF. CDR3 nucleotides: TGTGCCAGCAGAAGGACAGATAGCAATCAGCCCCAGCATTTT.

The CDR3 DNA is TGTGCCACCAGTGATCCCTCCGGACTAGCGGGAGGCACAGATACGCAGTATTTT. It yields the protein CATSDPSGLAGGTDTQYF. V and J are TRBV24-1 and TRBJ2-3; 13 bases match TRBD2. The CDR3 totals 18 residues. The ends lost 3 bases at V and 1 base at J; junction bases unmatched: 6. Germline V gives CDR1 KGHDR, CDR2 SFDVKD.

The chain carries TRBV7-2 and TRBJ1-5; D not resolved. CDR1 and CDR2 (germline): SGHTA, FQGNSA. The CDR3 consists of 15 residues. The V end was cut by 4 bases, the J end by 1 base, with 11 bases between. CDR3 sequence (DNA): TGTGCCAGCAGCTCATCACCGGGGAGCAATCAGCCCCAGCATTTT. This translates into CASSSSPGSNQPQHF.

The V call is TRBV6-5, the J call TRBJ2-3; 10 nucleotides align to TRBD2. This CDR3 is built from 14 residues. V lost 7 bases, J lost 1 base, and 2 bases stayed unmatched. Germline V lookup: CDR1 MNHEY, CDR2 SVGAGI. CDR3: CASTGTSGTDTQYF. The CDR3, as DNA: TGTGCCAGCACCGGGACTAGCGGCACAGATACGCAGTATTTT.

This clone showed up just once. The CDR3 spells CASSLTGLAATPNPTQYF. The CDR3, as DNA: TGTGCCAGCAGCCTTACGGGACTAGCGGCCACCCCTAACCCTACGCAGTATTTT. This chain joins TRBV3-1 (or the pseudogene TRBV3-2) and TRBJ2-3, with 11 bases lining up with TRBD2. The CDR3 consists of 18 residues. CDR1 is LGHDT and CDR2 is YNNKEL in the germline V gene (reference sequence). Germline trimming cut 4 bases from V and 8 bases from J; bases unmatched to any gene: 17.

This chain uses TRBV19 with TRBJ1-2; 9 bases are a match to TRBD1. V lost 7 bases and J lost 4; bases outside the gene matches: 16. CDR3 length equals 17 residues. Germline V gene lookup returns CDR1 LNHDA and CDR2 SQIVND (reference sequence). The CDR3 nucleotides are TGTGCCAGTATCCAACGTCCCGGGACAGGGACGGGCTATGGCTACACCTTC. Its translation is CASIQRPGTGTGYGYTF.

V is TRBV29-1 and J is TRBJ2-5, with D possibly matching TRBD1 (5 bases). Germline assignment: CDR1 SQVTM and CDR2 ANQGSEA. The CDR3 consists of 12 residues. Trimming cost V 1 base and J 5 bases, with 8 bases left between them. Written as DNA, the CDR3 is TGCAGCGTTGAAGCGGCAGGGGAGACCCAGTACTTC. Translating gives CSVEAAGETQYF.